This TCR beta chain came from a study of graft-versus-host responses after intestinal transplantation. At the level of the study: Every transplant recipient was induced with anti-thymocyte globulin, then maintained on tacrolimus and steroids for approximately three years.

This clone was detected once. Its matching antigen is unknown. Assay: immunoSEQ multiplex PCR; the TCRdb copy retains only in-frame clones and omits some. Of 15,000 to 20,000 clones in the sample, roughly 82% are singletons; the top ten hold more than 5%. This CDR3 region has 15 residues. Germline V gene lookup returns CDR1 MDHEN and CDR2 SYDVKM. The J segment lost 0 bases and the V segment lost 5 bases, leaving 7 bases of the junction unmatched. Overall study findings and caveats: In recipient marrow, GvH clones were found, and some appeared first in ileum or blood. Researchers found peak circulating GvH clone levels linked to early post-transplant HvG declines.

Intraepithelial plus lamina propria lymphocytes were released by processing graft tissue. The origin of this receptor is a human patient who received an intestinal transplant, so some T cells may come from the graft donor. This chain uses TRBV28 with TRBJ2-7; 7 positions match TRBD2. The specimen comprised ileum tissue, sampled 17 days after transplant. CDR3 loop: CASSAWGGPSYEQYF. The CDR3 coding sequence is TGTGCCAGCAGTGCCTGGGGGGGACCCTCCTACGAGCAGTACTTC.